A selection of T cell receptor beta chains follows, all from one sample in a study of molecular identifiers for immune sequencing clone quantification. TCRdb analysed the PCR reads with MiXCR anew, one entry per CDR3 protein. The sample holds approximately 590,000 distinct CDR3 sequences, around 25% seen once. The sequenced sample was naive CD8+ T cells from blood, with Jurkat cell RNA spiked in. These receptors came from a human donor in good health. Some libraries in this study had Jurkat cell RNA spiked in. CDR3s include the opening cysteine and the closing phenylalanine or tryptophan. A D gene is named only where the DNA matches it firmly. Only some rows state a clone size, as once, few, many or a class for expanded clones.

size	D	V	J	CDR3	DNA
few	TRBD2	TRBV13	TRBJ2-7	CASTSEGAGGDEQYF	TGTGCCAGCACCTCGGAAGGAGCGGGGGGGGACGAGCAGTACTTC
few	.	TRBV2	TRBJ2-7	CASSESGIGDPYEQYF	TGTGCCAGCAGTGAAAGTGGTATCGGGGACCCCTACGAGCAGTACTTC
.	TRBD1	TRBV15	TRBJ1-2	CATSRDRGLDPKANYGYTF	TGTGCCACCAGCAGAGATAGGGGGCTCGACCCTAAAGCTAACTATGGCTACACCTTC
few	.	TRBV29-1	TRBJ1-1	CSVTAMNTEAFF	TGCAGCGTGACAGCTATGAACACTGAAGCTTTCTTT
.	TRBD2	TRBV28	TRBJ2-7	CALGTSSYEQYF	TGTGCCTTGGGGACTAGCTCCTACGAGCAGTACTTC
many	.	TRBV3-1	TRBJ2-2	CASSQGLALLSGELFF	TGTGCCAGCAGCCAAGGGCTCGCCCTTCTCTCCGGGGAGCTGTTTTTT
.	.	TRBV9	TRBJ2-7	CASSVVGRALDEQYF	TGTGCCAGCAGCGTAGTGGGCAGGGCGCTGGACGAGCAGTACTTC
few	.	TRBV6-5	TRBJ2-7	CASSLLPLPDRRGEQYF	TGTGCCAGCAGTCTACTCCCGTTGCCGGACAGAAGAGGCGAGCAGTACTTC
many	.	TRBV5-4	TRBJ2-7	CASSLGEAPYEQYF	TGTGCCAGCAGCTTGGGGGAGGCTCCCTACGAGCAGTACTTC
many	.	TRBV15	TRBJ2-2	CATSRAQKNTGELFF	TGTGCCACCAGCAGAGCCCAAAAAAACACCGGGGAGCTGTTTTTT
few	TRBD1	TRBV7-6	TRBJ2-7	CASSLEGTGPFEQYF	TGTGCCAGCAGCTTAGAGGGGACAGGGCCTTTCGAGCAGTACTTC
many	TRBD2	TRBV28	TRBJ2-3	CASSSIASGRTTDTQYF	TGTGCCAGCAGTTCCATTGCTAGCGGGAGGACGACAGATACGCAGTATTTT
few	.	TRBV4-3	TRBJ2-3	CASSQDSWDTQYF	TGCGCCAGCAGCCAGGATAGTTGGGATACGCAGTATTTT
.	.	TRBV12-3/TRBV12-4	TRBJ2-7	CASSFRRDNEQYF	TGTGCCAGCAGTTTCCGCAGGGACAACGAGCAGTACTTC
once	.	TRBV28	TRBJ2-2	CASSLLRTPGPGELFF	TGTGCCAGCAGTTTATTACGGACCCCGGGGCCCGGGGAGCTGTTTTTT
many	TRBD2	TRBV27	TRBJ2-2	CASRGLAGEYTGELFF	TGTGCCAGCAGGGGACTAGCGGGAGAATATACCGGGGAGCTGTTTTTT
few	.	TRBV6-2/TRBV6-3	TRBJ2-7	CASAHAYEQYF	TGTGCCAGCGCGCATGCCTACGAGCAGTACTTC
many	TRBD1	TRBV5-3	TRBJ2-7	CASSVTGTNEQYF	TGTGCCAGCAGCGTGACAGGGACCAACGAGCAGTACTTC
few	TRBD1	TRBV7-9	TRBJ2-7	CASSPPTGGVESYEQYF	TGTGCCAGCAGTCCACCGACAGGGGGCGTCGAGTCCTACGAGCAGTACTTC
.	.	TRBV4-3	TRBJ2-1	CASSQDFATSYNEQFF	TGCGCCAGCAGCCAAGATTTTGCGACCTCCTACAATGAGCAGTTCTTC
few	.	TRBV7-2	TRBJ2-7	CASSLVASSYYEQYF	TGTGCCAGCAGCTTGGTGGCTAGCAGCTACTACGAGCAGTACTTC
few	.	TRBV6-5	TRBJ2-6	CASSYGGGSEGCGANVLTF	TGTGCCAGCAGTTACGGTGGGGGGTCGGAAGGGTGTGGGGCCAACGTCCTGACTTTC
.	.	TRBV5-5	TRBJ2-1	CASSLDLDRTYNEQFF	TGTGCCAGCAGCTTGGACCTCGACAGGACCTACAATGAGCAGTTCTTC
.	.	TRBV11-2	TRBJ1-2	CASNELGGGNNYGYTF	TGTGCCAGCAACGAGCTGGGAGGGGGAAATAACTATGGCTACACCTTC
many	.	TRBV21-1	TRBJ2-7	CASSSRDRSYEQYF	TGTGCCAGCAGCAGCCGGGACAGGAGCTACGAGCAGTACTTC
few	.	TRBV19	TRBJ2-1	CASSTQGPNEQFF	TGTGCCAGTAGTACCCAAGGCCCAAATGAGCAGTTCTTC
.	TRBD2	TRBV19	TRBJ2-4	CASSMISGGVENIQYF	TGTGCCAGTAGTATGATTTCCGGGGGGGTTGAAAACATTCAGTACTTC
few	.	TRBV5-4	TRBJ1-3	CASSPGMGSTGNTIYF	TGTGCCAGCAGCCCTGGCATGGGCAGTACTGGAAACACCATATATTTT
many	.	TRBV4-3	TRBJ2-7	CASSQVPGPPYEQYF	TGCGCCAGCAGCCAAGTTCCGGGGCCCCCCTACGAGCAGTACTTC
few	.	TRBV27	TRBJ1-1	CASSLTTTPANTEAFF	TGTGCCAGCAGTCTTACTACTACTCCAGCCAACACTGAAGCTTTCTTT
many	.	TRBV4-1	TRBJ1-5	CASSQVQGNEQPQHF	TGCGCCAGCAGCCAAGTACAGGGTAATGAACAGCCCCAGCATTTT
.	.	TRBV5-8	TRBJ1-4	CASSLDGRGNEKLFF	TGTGCCAGCAGCTTGGACGGGCGGGGTAATGAAAAACTGTTTTTT
few	.	TRBV20-1	TRBJ2-2	CSARGYGMSTGELFF	TGCAGTGCTAGAGGTTATGGGATGAGCACCGGGGAGCTGTTTTTT
many	TRBD2	TRBV6-6	TRBJ2-7	CASKRLADPYEQYF	TGTGCCAGCAAAAGACTAGCGGACCCCTACGAGCAGTACTTC
.	.	TRBV12-3/TRBV12-4	TRBJ2-1	CASSRTGGEQFF	TGTGCCAGCAGCCGGACCGGGGGTGAGCAGTTCTTC
.	TRBD2	TRBV7-2	TRBJ2-7	CASSPGTSAPIHEQYF	TGTGCCAGCAGCCCTGGGACTAGCGCTCCCATACACGAGCAGTACTTC
few	TRBD1	TRBV11-2	TRBJ2-5	CASSSNPGTGIGETQYF	TGTGCCAGCAGCTCAAACCCCGGGACAGGGATCGGGGAGACCCAGTACTTC
.	.	TRBV9	TRBJ1-6	CASSVEQGNSPLHF	TGTGCCAGCAGCGTAGAGCAGGGAAATTCACCCCTCCACTTT
few	TRBD1	TRBV7-9	TRBJ2-5	CASSLVQGDQETQYF	TGTGCCAGCAGCTTAGTTCAGGGGGATCAAGAGACCCAGTACTTC
many	TRBD1	TRBV2	TRBJ2-3	CASREGQGADTQYF	TGTGCCAGCAGGGAGGGACAGGGAGCAGATACGCAGTATTTT
few	TRBD2	TRBV6-2/TRBV6-3	TRBJ2-1	CASSYSIERGIYNEQFF	TGTGCCAGCAGTTACTCGATTGAGCGGGGGATCTACAATGAGCAGTTCTTC
.	TRBD1	TRBV2	TRBJ2-1	CASSKTGTGGLNEQFF	TGTGCCAGCAGTAAGACCGGGACAGGGGGTCTAAATGAGCAGTTCTTC
many	.	TRBV13	TRBJ1-1	CASSDRYTEAFF	TGTGCCAGCAGCGACAGGTACACTGAAGCTTTCTTT
.	.	TRBV9	TRBJ1-1	CASSVEVEGTEAFF	TGTGCCAGCAGCGTAGAGGTAGAGGGTACTGAAGCTTTCTTT
few	TRBD1	TRBV27	TRBJ1-1	CASSLSIAGGTEAFF	TGTGCCAGCAGTTTATCGATTGCAGGGGGGACTGAAGCTTTCTTT
few	TRBD2	TRBV7-9	TRBJ2-7	CASSSGLAVFSYEQYF	TGTGCCAGCAGCTCCGGACTAGCGGTATTCTCCTACGAGCAGTACTTC
many	TRBD2	TRBV7-2	TRBJ2-5	CASSSTSGSGETQYF	TGTGCCAGCAGCTCCACTAGCGGATCGGGGGAGACCCAGTACTTC
.	.	TRBV4-2	TRBJ2-7	CASSQDVTGRDEQYF	TGTGCCAGCAGCCAGGACGTGACCGGCAGAGACGAGCAGTACTTC
many	.	TRBV27	TRBJ2-5	CATRRLIQETQYF	TGTGCCACCCGGCGGCTAATTCAAGAGACCCAGTACTTC
.	.	TRBV7-9	TRBJ2-7	CASSSVIGGSYEQYF	TGTGCCAGCAGCTCAGTTATCGGGGGATCCTACGAGCAGTACTTC
.	TRBD2	TRBV28	TRBJ2-3	CASTKGTSEYTDTQYF	TGTGCCAGCACCAAGGGGACTAGCGAATACACAGATACGCAGTATTTT
many	.	TRBV27	TRBJ2-2	CASSFRGNTGELFF	TGTGCCAGCAGTTTCAGGGGGAACACCGGGGAGCTGTTTTTT
few	.	TRBV6-1	TRBJ1-1	CASSDHWENTEAFF	TGTGCCAGCAGTGATCATTGGGAGAACACTGAAGCTTTCTTT
.	.	TRBV6-2/TRBV6-3	TRBJ1-4	CASSYSTATNEKLFF	TGTGCCAGCAGTTACTCGACAGCAACTAATGAAAAACTGTTTTTT